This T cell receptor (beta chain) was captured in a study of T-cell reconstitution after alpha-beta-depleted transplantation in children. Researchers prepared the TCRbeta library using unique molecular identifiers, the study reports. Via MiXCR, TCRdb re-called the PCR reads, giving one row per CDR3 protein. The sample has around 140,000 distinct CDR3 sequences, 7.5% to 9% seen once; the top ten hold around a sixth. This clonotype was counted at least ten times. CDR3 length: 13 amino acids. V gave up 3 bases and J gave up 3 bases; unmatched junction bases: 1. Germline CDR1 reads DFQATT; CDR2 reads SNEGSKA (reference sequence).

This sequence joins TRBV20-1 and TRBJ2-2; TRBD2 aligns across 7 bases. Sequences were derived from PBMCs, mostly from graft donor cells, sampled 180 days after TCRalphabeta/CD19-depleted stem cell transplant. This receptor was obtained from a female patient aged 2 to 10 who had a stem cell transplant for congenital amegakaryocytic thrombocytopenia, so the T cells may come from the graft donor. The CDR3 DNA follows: TGCAGTGCTAGTAGCGGGTACACCGGGGAGCTGTTTTTT. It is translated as CSASSGYTGELFF.